The source of this T cell receptor (beta chain) is a study of blood T cell repertoires in COVID-19. Study details: The study drew acute and convalescent COVID-19 samples from the United States, Italy and Spain. In each case, the material was cDNA or gDNA derived from T cells, B-cell-depleted T cells, or PBMCs.

Original handling: Amplified reference gene primers provided the basis for estimating nucleated cell counts. Repertoires were generated with immunoSEQ multiplex PCR, while TCRdb's copy carries only in-frame clones and drops some. V and J calls and clone size come straight from that table; D and trimming were deduced from the DNA. The sample yields around 320,000 clones, 75% to 85% seen once. Sequencing used peripheral blood. This TCR was recovered from a human donor in a cohort sampled during active COVID-19.

The CDR3 sequence: CASSLLSSGNTIYF. The CDR3 DNA reads TGTGCCAGCAGCTTACTATCCTCTGGAAACACCATATATTTT. The chain couples TRBV6-2 or TRBV6-3 to TRBJ1-3; D unresolved. Trimming removed 6 bases at V and 0 bases at J, with 9 bases between. The germline V gene has CDR1 MNHEY and CDR2 SVGEGT. The CDR3 extends over 14 amino acids.